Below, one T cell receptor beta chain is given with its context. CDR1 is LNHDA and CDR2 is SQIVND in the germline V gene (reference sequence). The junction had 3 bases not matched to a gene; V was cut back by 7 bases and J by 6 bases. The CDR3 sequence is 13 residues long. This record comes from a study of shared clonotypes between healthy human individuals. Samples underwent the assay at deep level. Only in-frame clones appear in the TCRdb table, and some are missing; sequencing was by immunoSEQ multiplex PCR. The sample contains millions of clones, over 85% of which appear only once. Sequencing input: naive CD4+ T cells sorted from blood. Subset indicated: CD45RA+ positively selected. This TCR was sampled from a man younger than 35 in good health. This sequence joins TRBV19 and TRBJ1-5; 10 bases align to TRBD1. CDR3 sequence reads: CASKGTGVQPQHF. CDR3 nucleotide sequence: TGTGCCAGTAAAGGGACAGGGGTTCAGCCCCAGCATTTT.